A single sample is the source of the 29 T cell receptor beta chains below, sequenced in a study of blood T cell repertoires in COVID-19. This table comes from immunoSEQ multiplex PCR, and its TCRdb copy is limited to in-frame clones, with some not included. The sample lists approximately 290,000 clones, about 89% seen once, with roughly an eighth in the top ten. Material: peripheral blood. The source is a woman aged 55-70 years with acute or convalescent COVID-19.

This clone was observed a few times. This chain links TRBV9 with TRBJ1-1; D gene uncertain. The CDR3 runs to 14 residues. Germline CDR1 SGDLS, CDR2 YYNGEE. V was clipped by 4 bases and J by 0 bases, with 10 bases between them. The CDR3 DNA reads TGTGCCAGCAGCCCGCAGTCCCTGAACACTGAAGCTTTCTTT. Protein: CASSPQSLNTEAFF.

The J gene is TRBJ1-1, the V gene TRBV18; 10 bases align to TRBD1. Germline-derived CDR1 and CDR2 are KGHSH and LQKENI. The CDR3 is 16 residues long. V gave up 6 bases and J gave up 1 base; unmatched junction bases: 8. The chain's CDR3 is CASSGQGTRGNTEAFF. The CDR3, as DNA: TGTGCCAGCTCGGGACAGGGGACAAGGGGGAACACTGAAGCTTTCTTT.

The chain combines TRBV5-4 with TRBJ2-5, with 8 nucleotides matching TRBD1. J lost 2 bases, V lost 4 bases, and 7 bases had no gene match. The CDR3 has 15 residues. Germline V gene data show CDR1 as SGHNT and CDR2 as YYREEE (reference sequence). Here the CDR3 reads CASSLVRQGQETQYF. The CDR3 nucleotides read TGTGCCAGCAGCCTGGTTCGACAGGGGCAAGAGACCCAGTACTTC.

The J gene is TRBJ1-2, the V gene TRBV7-9; D unclear. CDR1 and CDR2 (germline): SEHNR, FQNEAQ (reference sequence). Trimming removed 10 bases at V and 8 bases at J, with 14 bases between. There are 11 residues in the CDR3. The chain's CDR3 is CATPGERGYTF. CDR3 in DNA: TGTGCCACCCCCGGTGAACGAGGCTACACCTTC.

A remark on this clone: This specimen includes other DNA sequences encoding the same CDR3. The chain couples TRBV5-1 to TRBJ1-1; tentatively, D is TRBD1 (5 bases). Trimming removed 4 bases at V and 1 base at J, with 8 bases between. CDR1 and CDR2 (germline): SGHRS, YFSETQ. This CDR3 spans 13 amino acids. CDR3 DNA sequence: TGCGCCAGCAGCCCTACAGGGAACACTGAAGCTTTCTTT. Amino acid sequence: CASSPTGNTEAFF.

J is TRBJ2-1 and V is TRBV7-9; TRBD2 agrees at 14 bases. The CDR3 is 15 amino acids. V shed 4 bases and J 10 bases; nucleotides not matched to a gene: 6. Germline values: CDR1 SEHNR, CDR2 FQNEAQ (reference sequence). The CDR3 DNA is TGTGCCAGCAGCTCCCGACTAGCGGGGGGGGGAGAGCAGTTCTTC. It codes for CASSSRLAGGGEQFF.

The chain joins TRBV12-3 or TRBV12-4 to TRBJ1-1; D is perhaps TRBD1 (6 bases). CDR3 size: 12 residues. Trimming removed 10 bases at V and 2 bases at J, with 11 bases between. CDR3 sequence: CAIRTVNTEAFF. The CDR3 DNA is TGTGCCATCAGGACAGTCAACACTGAAGCTTTCTTT.

The rearrangement uses TRBV9 and TRBJ2-1, with 9 bases matching TRBD2. V gave up 4 bases and J gave up 5 bases; unmatched junction bases: 13. The CDR3 is 17 residues long. In germline, CDR1 is SGDLS, CDR2 YYNGEE. The CDR3 DNA follows: TGTGCCAGCAGCCCCCTCCCGGTACTAGCGGGTCACAATGAGCAGTTCTTC. Translation: CASSPLPVLAGHNEQFF.

The chain recombines TRBV12-3 or TRBV12-4 with TRBJ2-2; TRBD2 agrees at 7 bases. This CDR3 has 13 amino acids. The V and J ends lost 5 bases and 7 bases, in that order; junction bases with no gene match: 4. CDR3 in DNA: TGTGCCAGCAGTGGGACTACCCACGGGGAGCTGTTTTTT. Translation gives CASSGTTHGELFF.

The chain links TRBV15 to TRBJ1-2; TRBD1 matches 10 bases. The germline V gene has CDR1 LNHNV and CDR2 YYDKDF (reference sequence). After removal of 6 bases from V and 2 bases from J, the junction contained 3 bases not matched to a gene. This CDR3 comprises 14 residues. Here the CDR3 reads CATSPGQGNYGYTF. The CDR3 coding sequence is TGTGCCACCAGTCCGGGACAGGGGAACTATGGCTACACCTTC.

The genes are TRBV14 and TRBJ1-2; D is perhaps TRBD1 (5 bases). Germline CDR1 reads SGHDN; CDR2 reads FVKESK. V was pared by 0 bases and J by 3 bases, with 17 bases between. CDR3 size: 17 residues. For the CDR3, the DNA is TGTGCCAGCAGCCAAGATCGGATGGCGGGGGTGCACTATGGCTACACCTTC. Its protein product is CASSQDRMAGVHYGYTF.

V is TRBV3-1 (or the pseudogene TRBV3-2) and J is TRBJ2-3, with D perhaps TRBD2 (5 bases). The CDR3 runs 15 residues. V was trimmed by 0 bases and J by 3 bases, leaving 10 bases between them. The germline gives CDR1 LGHDT, CDR2 YNNKEL (reference sequence). The CDR3 sequence is CASSQEVARTDTQYF. The CDR3 DNA reads TGTGCCAGCAGCCAAGAGGTAGCGAGAACAGATACGCAGTATTTT.

This chain links TRBV19 with TRBJ1-5, with TRBD1 matching over 8 bases. The CDR3 is made up of 17 amino acids. Germline lookup yields CDR1 LNHDA and CDR2 SQIVND (reference sequence). J lost 2 bases, V lost 1 base, and 7 bases had no gene match. The CDR3 loop is CASSIGFRTGRNQPQHF. CDR3 coding DNA: TGTGCCAGTAGTATAGGATTCCGGACAGGGCGCAATCAGCCCCAGCATTTT.

The chain couples TRBV6-5 to TRBJ1-2; D not resolved. The V end was cut by 5 bases, the J end by 3 bases, with 10 bases between. The CDR3 has 13 amino acids. CDR1 and CDR2 from the germline V gene are MNHEY and SVGAGI. Here the CDR3 DNA reads TGTGCCAGCAGTCCCGACTCGTACTATGGCTACACCTTC. Amino acid sequence: CASSPDSYYGYTF.

This chain uses TRBV28 with TRBJ2-1, with TRBD2 identical over 8 bases. The CDR3 length is 16 residues. CDR1 and CDR2 (germline): MDHEN, SYDVKM. V lost 1 base to trimming and J lost 3 bases; unmatched junction nucleotides: 5. CDR3 sequence reads: CASSLLPSGSYNEQFF. The CDR3 DNA follows: TGTGCCAGCAGTTTATTGCCCAGCGGGAGCTACAATGAGCAGTTCTTC.

The rearrangement links TRBV5-6 to TRBJ1-1, with 9 bases fitting TRBD1. The CDR3 length is 15 residues. Trimming at V came to 3 bases and at J to 10 bases, leaving 13 bases not matched to a gene. Per the germline V gene, CDR1 is SGHDT and CDR2 is YYEEEE. CDR3 nucleotide sequence: TGTGCCAGCAGCTGGGGGACAGGGAAACTCAGTGGAGCTTTCTTT. This translates into CASSWGTGKLSGAFF.

CDR3 DNA sequence: TGTGCCGTCAGGGGACTAGCGGGTTCTAGAGACGAGCAGTACTTC. Encoded protein: CAVRGLAGSRDEQYF. The chain combines TRBV11-3 with TRBJ2-7; TRBD2 matches at 12 bases. Trimming took 11 bases from V and 5 from J; bases not matched to a gene: 13. Per the germline V gene, CDR1 is SGHNT and CDR2 is YENEEA. This CDR3 has 15 residues. Full variable domain (remainder filled in from reference TRBV11-3 and TRBJ2-7): EAGVVQSPRYKIIEKKQPVAFWCNPISGHNTLYWYLQNLGQGPELLIRYENEEAVDDSQLPKDRFSAERLKGVDSTLKIQPAELGDSAVYLCAVRGLAGSRDEQYFGPGTRLTVT.

In this sample, this clone turned up once. V is TRBV19 and J is TRBJ1-5; D not resolved. The CDR3 is 14 residues long. V shed 6 bases and J shed 7 bases, with 16 bases lying between them. Germline V CDR1 and CDR2: LNHDA, SQIVND (reference sequence). For the CDR3, the DNA is TGTGCCAGTAGCCCGGGGAAGGGTGGCCAGCCCCAGCATTTT. Translated: CASSPGKGGQPQHF. Combining the CDR3 with reference TRBV19 and TRBJ1-5 gives the whole variable domain DGGITQSPKYLFRKEGQNVTLSCEQNLNHDAMYWYRQDPGQGLRLIYYSQIVNDFQKGDIAEGYSVSREKKESFPLTVTSAQKNPTAFYLCASSPGKGGQPQHFGDGTRLSIL.

CDR3 sequence reads: CASSPGAGGNYGYTF. The CDR3 DNA sequence: TGTGCCAGCAGCCCAGGTGCAGGGGGGAACTATGGCTACACCTTC. The chain combines TRBV5-4 with TRBJ1-2; 7 bases map to TRBD1. This CDR3 comprises 15 residues. CDR1 is SGHNT and CDR2 is YYREEE in the germline V gene (reference sequence). V was pared by 4 bases and J by 2 bases, with 8 bases of the junction left unmatched.

Written as DNA, the CDR3 is TGTGCCAGCAGCAGAGAGGGGGTCTCCTATGGCTACACCTTC. It translates to CASSREGVSYGYTF. The chain employs TRBV7-8 and TRBJ1-2; weak D call: TRBD1 (6 bases). CDR1 and CDR2 from the germline V gene are SGHVS and FQNEAQ. The V and J ends lost 5 bases and 4 bases respectively, with 14 bases between them. The CDR3 has 14 amino acids.

As for this clone: This sample also contains other DNA sequences that code for the same CDR3. The chain joins TRBV6-5 to TRBJ1-6; 7 bases line up with TRBD1. Germline CDR1 is MNHEY and CDR2 is SVGAGI. The CDR3 is 13 amino acids. Trimming removed 5 bases from V and 7 bases from J; junction bases left unmatched: 2. The CDR3 DNA reads as TGTGCCAGCAGTCGACAGGGCAATTCACCCCTCCACTTT. Translation gives CASSRQGNSPLHF.

Only one count was recorded for this clone. The chain joins TRBV28 to TRBJ1-5, with D possibly TRBD1 on 5 matching bases. The V end lost 6 bases, the J end lost 1 base, and 13 bases lay between the germline ends. CDR1 MDHEN and CDR2 SYDVKM come from the germline V gene. This CDR3 contains 15 residues. The CDR3: CASSFQGLSNQPQHF. DNA for the CDR3: TGTGCCAGCAGCTTTCAGGGCCTGAGCAATCAGCCCCAGCATTTT.

V usage is TRBV5-1 and J usage is TRBJ2-7, with 9 bases matching TRBD2. Trimming cost V 0 bases and J 2 bases; bases outside gene matches: 6. The CDR3 is 16 residues long. Per the germline V gene, CDR1 is SGHRS and CDR2 is YFSETQ. The CDR3 bases are TGCGCCAGCAGCTTGGATGCGGGAGGGACCCCCTACGAGCAGTACTTC. Translated: CASSLDAGGTPYEQYF.

The genes are TRBV19 and TRBJ1-5; 12 bases match TRBD1. Germline assignment: CDR1 LNHDA and CDR2 SQIVND (reference sequence). The V gene end was trimmed by 4 bases and the J gene end by 3 bases; junction bases not matched to a gene: 10. The CDR3 spans 18 residues. CDR3 amino acids: CASSNPGQGALDNQPQHF. The CDR3 bases are TGTGCCAGTAGTAACCCGGGACAGGGGGCGTTGGACAATCAGCCCCAGCATTTT.

V is TRBV5-1 and J is TRBJ2-5, with D perhaps matching TRBD2 (6 bases). The CDR3 runs 14 residues. Trimming shortened V by 4 bases and J by 5 bases, and 15 bases separated the two germline ends. Germline values: CDR1 SGHRS, CDR2 YFSETQ. The CDR3 bases are TGCGCCAGCAGCCCGGCGGAGGGTTTGGAGACCCAGTACTTC. This codes for CASSPAEGLETQYF.

V and J are TRBV6-5 and TRBJ1-5; the match to TRBD1 covers 8 bases. J gave up 9 bases and V 5 bases, and 6 bases lay outside the gene matches. CDR3 length equals 13 residues. Germline loops: CDR1 MNHEY, CDR2 SVGAGI. The CDR3 is CASSSGQGRPQHF. The DNA for the CDR3 is TGTGCCAGCAGTAGCGGACAGGGCCGGCCCCAGCATTTT.

The chain combines TRBV29-1 with TRBJ1-2; maybe TRBD1 (5 bases). The V gene's germline CDR1 is SQVTM and CDR2 ANQGSEA. The V end lost 8 bases, the J end lost 4 bases, and 17 bases lay between the germline ends. The CDR3 runs to 13 residues. The CDR3 loop is CSLLTEETYGYTF. The CDR3 nucleotides are TGCAGCCTCTTGACAGAGGAGACCTATGGCTACACCTTC.

The rearrangement joins TRBV9 to TRBJ2-7, with 10 positions matching TRBD2. V was clipped by 4 bases and J by 0 bases; unmatched bases: 4. Germline CDR1 reads SGDLS; CDR2 reads YYNGEE. The CDR3 is 15 residues long. CDR3 region: CASSRTSGLSYEQYF. The DNA of the CDR3 is TGTGCCAGCAGCAGGACTAGCGGACTCTCCTACGAGCAGTACTTC.

The sample holds a few counts of this clone. The chain uses TRBV6-1 and TRBJ1-1; 7 bases line up with TRBD1. The CDR3 is made up of 15 amino acids. J gave up 0 bases and V 2 bases, and 3 bases lay outside the gene matches. Germline CDR1 is MNHNS and CDR2 is SASEGT. The DNA of the CDR3 is TGTGCCAGCAGTGAACAGGACAGGATGAACACTGAAGCTTTCTTT. Translation gives CASSEQDRMNTEAFF.